This TCR beta chain is from a study of T cells in tuberculosis. This clone was detected a few times. Time point defined: new active TB diagnosis, blood taken before or within 7 days of starting treatment. Patients were newly diagnosed, HIV-seronegative, and aged 18 or older. Profiling relied on immunoSEQ multiplex PCR, and the TCRdb table lists in-frame clones only, not all of them. The sample contains 25,000 to 30,000 clones, about 90% of which appear only once. This CDR3 comprises 17 residues. This chain links TRBV1 with TRBJ2-2; TRBD2, the table's D call, was not compared with the DNA. TRBV1 is deemed a pseudogene. The sequencing used PBMCs, collected at tuberculosis diagnosis. The TCR comes from an adult with tuberculosis. The CDR3 protein is CTSSHQEAEGKPGELFF. CDR3 DNA: TGCACCAGCAGCCACCAGGAGGCTGAAGGTAAGCCCGGGGAGCTGTTTTTT.